One and the same sample provided the 21 T cell receptor beta chains below, sequenced in a study of blood T cell repertoires in COVID-19. Assay: immunoSEQ multiplex PCR; the TCRdb copy retains only in-frame clones and omits some. The data contain 50,000 or so clones, 70% to 90% of them singletons. The specimen was peripheral blood. The receptors were gathered from an elderly man with acute or convalescent COVID-19.

Only one count was recorded for this clone. The genes are TRBV6-1 and TRBJ1-5; TRBD1 agrees at 12 bases. The V segment lost 3 bases and the J segment 7 bases; nucleotides outside the gene matches: 7. Germline CDR1 MNHNS, CDR2 SASEGT. The CDR3 totals 16 residues. CDR3 residues: CASSEGDRGLGQPQHF. The CDR3 DNA reads as TGTGCCAGCAGTGAGGGGGACAGGGGGCTTGGACAGCCCCAGCATTTT.

This chain connects TRBV7-2 to TRBJ2-1, with 8 bases that match TRBD1. Germline V gives CDR1 SGHTA, CDR2 FQGNSA. The CDR3 contains 15 residues. With V trimmed by 5 bases and J by 4 bases, 7 bases remained unmatched. The CDR3 coding sequence is TGTGCCAGCAGCGCCACGGACAGGGAGTACAATGAGCAGTTCTTC. Translated, it gives CASSATDREYNEQFF.

This chain uses TRBV5-1 with TRBJ2-7; 8 bases match TRBD1. This CDR3 is 12 amino acids long. Germline V gene sequence: CDR1 SGHRS, CDR2 YFSETQ. Trimming cost V 0 bases and J 11 bases; bases outside gene matches: 4. CDR3 DNA: TGCGCCAGCAGCTTGGCTGGGACAGGAAAGTACTTC. This codes for CASSLAGTGKYF. The whole variable domain, remainder taken from reference TRBV5-1 and TRBJ2-7, is KAGVTQTPRYLIKTRGQQVTLSCSPISGHRSVSWYQQTPGQGLQFLFEYFSETQRNKGNFPGRFSGRQFSNSRSEMNVSTLELGDSALYLCASSLAGTGKYFGPGTRLTVT.

The chain employs TRBV4-2 and TRBJ2-3; 12 bases match TRBD2. V lost 4 bases, J lost 4 bases, and 3 bases stayed unmatched. Germline-derived CDR1 and CDR2 are LGHNA and YNFKEQ. The CDR3 has 15 residues. The CDR3 loop reads CASSPSSGGADTQYF. DNA for the CDR3: TGTGCCAGCAGCCCCTCTAGCGGGGGGGCAGATACGCAGTATTTT.

This chain links TRBV6-5 with TRBJ1-1; perhaps TRBD1 as D (6 bases). Germline-derived CDR1 and CDR2 are MNHEY and SVGAGI. Trimming pared 0 bases from V and 0 bases from J, leaving 8 bases between. The CDR3 runs to 15 residues. The CDR3 nucleotides are TGTGCCAGCAGTTACTCGGGGGCTATGAACACTGAAGCTTTCTTT. It is translated as CASSYSGAMNTEAFF.

DNA for the CDR3: TGCGCCAGCAGGCAGACTAGCGGTTACAGCGGGGAGCTGTTTTTT. This encodes CASRQTSGYSGELFF. The V call is TRBV5-1, the J call TRBJ2-2, with 9 bases identical to TRBD2. CDR1 SGHRS and CDR2 YFSETQ come from the germline V gene. J gave up 7 bases and V 5 bases, and 9 bases lay outside the gene matches. This CDR3 has 15 residues.

The V call is TRBV13, the J call TRBJ1-6, with 8 bases aligning to TRBD1. This CDR3 comprises 14 residues. The V gene's germline CDR1 is PRHDT and CDR2 FYEKMQ (reference sequence). J gave up 7 bases and V 5 bases, and 4 bases lay outside the gene matches. For the CDR3, the DNA is TGTGCCAGCAGCCGGACAGGGAGGAATTCACCCCTCCACTTT. Its translation is CASSRTGRNSPLHF.

V usage is TRBV5-5 and J usage is TRBJ1-6; D not resolved. Germline values: CDR1 SGHKS, CDR2 YYEKEE (reference sequence). The CDR3 runs 12 residues. Trimming shortened V by 9 bases and J by 10 bases, and 14 bases separated the two germline ends. The CDR3 DNA sequence: TGTGCCACCTCGACGTCCAGGTCACCCCTCCACTTT. This sequence encodes CATSTSRSPLHF. The variable domain in full, with the rest retrieved from reference TRBV5-5 and TRBJ1-6, is DAGVTQSPTHLIKTRGQQVTLRCSPISGHKSVSWYQQVLGQGPQFIFQYYEKEERGRGNFPDRFSARQFPNYSSELNVNALLLGDSALYLCATSTSRSPLHFGNGTRLTVT.

This CDR3 is CASSFAGDSNQPQHF. The CDR3 nucleotides read TGTGCCAGCAGCTTCGCGGGGGATAGCAATCAGCCCCAGCATTTT. The chain recombines TRBV5-5 with TRBJ1-5, with D possibly TRBD1 on 5 matching bases. The CDR3 spans 15 residues. V lost 2 bases, J lost 0 bases, and 9 bases lay in between. The germline gives CDR1 SGHKS, CDR2 YYEKEE (reference sequence).

The rearrangement joins TRBV14 to TRBJ2-1, with D tentatively TRBD1 (6 bases). Looked up from germline, CDR1 is SGHDN and CDR2 is FVKESK. The CDR3 covers 16 residues. Trimming left V 6 bases short and J 1 base short, with 16 bases between. CDR3 DNA sequence: TGTGCCAGCAGACCCACCACAGGGCTATCCTACAATGAGCAGTTCTTC. Protein product: CASRPTTGLSYNEQFF.

The table lists this clone with a count of one. This chain connects TRBV4-1 to TRBJ1-2; D remains unclear. Trimming left V 3 bases short and J 4 bases short, with 12 bases between. Germline CDR1 and CDR2: MGHRA and YSYEKL. This CDR3 contains 14 residues. CDR3 coding DNA: TGCGCCAGCAGCCACCCGGCAGGTATCTATGGCTACACCTTC. Encoded protein: CASSHPAGIYGYTF.

The chain is built from TRBV19 and TRBJ2-7; no definite D call. Trimming removed 5 bases from V and 2 bases from J, with 7 bases in between. CDR1 LNHDA and CDR2 SQIVND come from the germline V gene (reference sequence). This CDR3 comprises 12 residues. The CDR3 DNA reads as TGTGCCAGTAGTGAAGGAGCCTACGAGCAGTACTTC. Amino acid sequence: CASSEGAYEQYF.

This chain uses TRBV2 with TRBJ1-6; possibly TRBD1 for D (6 bases). The CDR3 is 12 amino acids. The germline V gene has CDR1 SNHLY and CDR2 FYNNEI. Trimming removed 6 bases at V and 15 bases at J, with 15 bases between. CDR3 region: CASSADRSLLHF. For the CDR3, the DNA is TGTGCCAGCAGCGCCGACAGGTCTCTCCTCCACTTT.

V is TRBV5-1 and J is TRBJ2-2, with 9 nucleotides matching TRBD1. The trim removed 1 base at V and 3 bases at J, leaving 4 bases unmatched. The length of the CDR3 is 16 residues. CDR1 and CDR2 from the germline V gene are SGHRS and YFSETQ. CDR3 residues: CASSLTGGGYTGELFF. CDR3 nucleotide sequence: TGCGCCAGCAGCTTGACAGGGGGCGGGTACACCGGGGAGCTGTTTTTT.

The chain couples TRBV7-8 to TRBJ1-1, with D tentatively TRBD1 (5 bases). Germline V lookup: CDR1 SGHVS, CDR2 FQNEAQ. V lost 5 bases, J lost 2 bases, and 12 bases lay in between. This CDR3 contains 14 residues. The CDR3 DNA sequence: TGTGCCAGCAGCCGTGACAGTTTCAACACTGAAGCTTTCTTT. This gives the protein CASSRDSFNTEAFF.

This clone was found once. The CDR3 spells CASSVSGSTEAFF. CDR3 sequence (DNA): TGTGCCAGCAGTGTCTCGGGGAGCACTGAAGCTTTCTTT. The J gene is TRBJ1-1, the V gene TRBV2; D remains ambiguous. The CDR3 has 13 amino acids. The germline gives CDR1 SNHLY, CDR2 FYNNEI. With 4 bases removed from V and 4 bases from J, the gap between germline ends came to 10 bases. Filled out from reference TRBV2 and TRBJ1-1, the complete variable domain reads EPEVTQTPSHQVTQMGQEVILRCVPISNHLYFYWYRQILGQKVEFLVSFYNNEISEKSEIFDDQFSVERPDGSNFTLKIRSTKLEDSAMYFCASSVSGSTEAFFGQGTRLTVV.

Note on this clone: Additional DNA sequences in this sample encode the identical CDR3. V gene TRBV30 combines with J gene TRBJ1-5; D gene unclear. V was trimmed by 1 base and J by 1 base, leaving 8 bases between them. The germline CDR1 and CDR2 sequences are GTSNPN and SVGIG (reference sequence). The CDR3 extends over 14 amino acids. CDR3 amino acids: CAWSEGASNQPQHF. The CDR3 DNA is TGTGCCTGGAGTGAGGGAGCCAGCAATCAGCCCCAGCATTTT.

The chain uses TRBV10-1 and TRBJ1-1; the D gene is possibly TRBD1 (6 bases). This CDR3 spans 15 amino acids. CDR1 is WNHNN, CDR2 SYGVQD, per germline (reference sequence). V shed 0 bases and J shed 4 bases, with 12 bases lying between them. The DNA of the CDR3 is TGCGCCAGCAGTGAGTCGGGGACAAGGCTCACTGAAGCTTTCTTT. Protein product: CASSESGTRLTEAFF.

This CDR3 is CASSFRDTTSTDTQYF. DNA for the CDR3: TGTGCCAGTAGTTTCCGGGACACCACTAGCACAGATACGCAGTATTTT. This chain joins TRBV19 and TRBJ2-3, with D perhaps TRBD1 (6 bases). The CDR3 consists of 16 residues. Germline V gene data show CDR1 as LNHDA and CDR2 as SQIVND (reference sequence). Trimming shortened V by 5 bases and J by 0 bases, and 15 bases separated the two germline ends.

The J gene is TRBJ2-3, the V gene TRBV19, with 7 bases that match TRBD1. V dropped 6 bases and J dropped 4; count of bases not matched to a gene: 13. CDR1 and CDR2 from the germline V gene are LNHDA and SQIVND (reference sequence). CDR3 length: 16 amino acids. CDR3 DNA sequence: TGTGCCAGTAGCCACCGACAGGGTGCGCATCCAGATACGCAGTATTTT. Translation: CASSHRQGAHPDTQYF.

The chain has TRBV5-5 and TRBJ1-1; the D gene is possibly TRBD1 (5 bases). Trimming shortened V by 2 bases and J by 4 bases, and 12 bases separated the two germline ends. In germline, CDR1 is SGHKS, CDR2 YYEKEE (reference sequence). The CDR3 is 14 amino acids. The CDR3 sequence is CASSFSRVGTEAFF. CDR3 sequence (DNA): TGTGCCAGCAGCTTCAGCAGGGTAGGCACTGAAGCTTTCTTT.